This T cell receptor (beta chain) was captured by sequencing in a study of beta chain features in type 1 diabetes. The whole isolated RNA underwent reverse transcription, so sequencing captured expressed TCRB transcripts. This table comes from immunoSEQ multiplex PCR, and its TCRdb copy is limited to in-frame clones, with some not included. Among hundreds of thousands of clones listed, 68% were seen once. CD4+ cells of the naive, central memory, regulatory and stem cell-like memory types were sorted via CD45RO/CCR7/CD25/CD127/CD95/CD27. Trimming stripped 0 bases from V and 4 bases from J, with 9 bases between. Germline V gene lookup returns CDR1 LGHNA and CDR2 YSLEER. The CDR3 spans 14 residues. This clone was seen a single time.

The rearrangement links TRBV4-3 to TRBJ1-2; D ambiguous. This clonotype was sampled from a man in his thirties or forties in good health. The sample was naive CD4+ T cells from blood. CDR3 sequence: CASSQEASFYGYTF. CDR3 coding DNA: TGCGCCAGCAGCCAAGAGGCGTCCTTCTATGGCTACACCTTC.